Listed here are 27 T cell receptor beta chains from one sample, sequenced in a study of T cell responses to AZD1222 COVID-19 vaccine. Assay: immunoSEQ multiplex PCR; the TCRdb copy retains only in-frame clones and omits some. The table has around 99,000 clones, 85% to 95% seen once. The specimen comprised peripheral blood, sampled 28 days after the second AZD1222 dose. All receptors come from an adult who received the AZD1222 COVID-19 vaccine.

The V and J genes are TRBV11-2 and TRBJ2-4; TRBD1 matches at 10 bases. The J segment lost 1 base and the V segment lost 6 bases, leaving 6 bases of the junction unmatched. Germline V lookup: CDR1 SGHAT, CDR2 FQNNGV. The CDR3 totals 16 residues. Here the CDR3 reads CASRHDRGPAKNIQYF. The CDR3 region has the DNA TGTGCCAGCAGGCATGACAGGGGGCCGGCCAAAAACATTCAGTACTTC. Filled out from reference TRBV11-2 and TRBJ2-4, the complete variable domain reads EAGVAQSPRYKIIEKRQSVAFWCNPISGHATLYWYQQILGQGPKLLIQFQNNGVVDDSQLPKDRFSAERLKGVDSTLKIQPAKLEDSAVYLCASRHDRGPAKNIQYFGAGTRLSVL.

This chain connects TRBV6-5 to TRBJ1-2, with TRBD1 identical over 7 bases. The CDR3 runs to 15 residues. The junction had 14 bases not matched to a gene; V was cut back by 5 bases and J by 8 bases. Germline loops: CDR1 MNHEY, CDR2 SVGAGI. For the CDR3, the DNA is TGTGCCAGCAGTCCGACAGGGAGGACGTCGGGCGGCTACACCTTC. The encoded protein is CASSPTGRTSGGYTF.

The chain uses TRBV2 and TRBJ2-1, with 8 positions matching TRBD1. This CDR3 comprises 15 residues. The V and J ends lost 7 bases and 3 bases, in that order; junction bases with no gene match: 8. Germline V gene data show CDR1 as SNHLY and CDR2 as FYNNEI. The CDR3 sequence: CASILGTGDYNEQFF. CDR3 DNA sequence: TGTGCCAGCATCTTAGGGACAGGTGACTACAATGAGCAGTTCTTC. The entire variable domain, with the rest obtained from reference TRBV2 and TRBJ2-1, is as follows: EPEVTQTPSHQVTQMGQEVILRCVPISNHLYFYWYRQILGQKVEFLVSFYNNEISEKSEIFDDQFSVERPDGSNFTLKIRSTKLEDSAMYFCASILGTGDYNEQFFGPGTRLTVL.

The chain employs TRBV7-8 and TRBJ1-3; 9 bases line up with TRBD1. Unmatched junction bases numbered 6, after V lost 1 base and J lost 2 bases. Germline V gene data show CDR1 as SGHVS and CDR2 as FQNEAQ. CDR3 length: 17 amino acids. The chain's CDR3 is CASSLGATGGTGNTIYF. For the CDR3, the DNA is TGTGCCAGCAGCTTAGGAGCAACAGGGGGCACTGGAAACACCATATATTTT. Looking up the rest from reference TRBV7-8 and TRBJ1-3 gives the full variable domain: GAGVSQSPRYKVAKRGQDVALRCDPISGHVSLFWYQQALGQGPEFLTYFQNEAQLDKSGLPSDRFFAERPEGSVSTLKIQRTQQEDSAVYLCASSLGATGGTGNTIYFGEGSWLTVV.

The rearrangement links TRBV27 to TRBJ2-7; D might be TRBD1 (5 bases). Germline-derived CDR1 and CDR2 are MNHEY and SMNVEV (reference sequence). The CDR3 sequence is 12 residues long. V gave up 8 bases and J gave up 3 bases, with 11 bases separating them. CDR3 nucleotide sequence: TGTGCCAGCGGGGCGGTTTTCTACGAGCAGTACTTC. This encodes CASGAVFYEQYF.

This sequence joins TRBV28 and TRBJ1-5; D is possibly TRBD1 (5 bases). V was cut by 4 bases and J by 0 bases, with 10 bases left in between. Germline-derived CDR1 and CDR2 are MDHEN and SYDVKM. The CDR3 is 15 amino acids. The CDR3 region is CASSYGHYSNQPQHF. CDR3 DNA: TGTGCCAGCAGTTATGGACATTATAGCAATCAGCCCCAGCATTTT.

V and J are TRBV14 and TRBJ1-2; D remains unclear. Trimming pared 1 base from V and 8 bases from J, leaving 11 bases between. Per the germline V gene, CDR1 is SGHDN and CDR2 is FVKESK. The CDR3 covers 13 residues. CDR3 in amino acids: CASSQVGYHGYTF. DNA for the CDR3: TGTGCCAGCAGCCAAGTTGGGTACCACGGCTACACCTTC. Full variable domain (missing parts from reference TRBV14 and TRBJ1-2): EAGVTQFPSHSVIEKGQTVTLRCDPISGHDNLYWYRRVMGKEIKFLLHFVKESKQDESGMPNNRFLAERTGGTYSTLKVQPAELEDSGVYFCASSQVGYHGYTFGSGTRLTVV.

The chain recombines TRBV2 with TRBJ1-5; maybe TRBD1 (6 bases). The V gene lost 6 bases and the J gene lost 4 bases, with 16 bases spanning the gap. Germline CDR1 and CDR2: SNHLY and FYNNEI. CDR3 length equals 15 residues. The CDR3 here is CASRGTLGANQPQHF. CDR3 nucleotide sequence: TGTGCCAGCAGGGGGACTTTGGGGGCTAATCAGCCCCAGCATTTT.

This clone was recorded a few times. The rearrangement joins TRBV5-4 to TRBJ2-6; D uncertain. The CDR3 is made up of 15 amino acids. Trimming left V 0 bases short and J 0 bases short, with 4 bases between. Germline CDR1 and CDR2: SGHNT and YYREEE (reference sequence). The CDR3 loop is CASSLAGSGANVLTF. CDR3 coding DNA: TGTGCCAGCAGCTTGGCCGGCTCTGGGGCCAACGTCCTGACTTTC.

The gene calls are TRBV29-1 and TRBJ2-7, with D possibly being TRBD1 or TRBD2 (5 bases each). The CDR3 covers 15 residues. The ends were cut back, 5 bases at V and 0 bases at J, with 17 bases in the middle. CDR1 SQVTM and CDR2 ANQGSEA come from the germline V gene. CDR3 loop: CSVTAFLGTSYEQYF. The CDR3 coding sequence is TGCAGCGTTACAGCCTTTTTGGGGACCTCCTACGAGCAGTACTTC.

This chain joins TRBV3-1 (or the pseudogene TRBV3-2) and TRBJ1-6; the D gene is possibly TRBD1 (5 bases). The CDR3 covers 12 residues. Trimming removed 6 bases from V and 12 bases from J, with 12 bases in between. CDR1 and CDR2 (germline): LGHDT, YNNKEL (reference sequence). CDR3 coding DNA: TGTGCCAGCAGGATCTGGGACCGACCCCTCCACTTT. Protein sequence: CASRIWDRPLHF.

This clone was counted only a few times. The V call is TRBV3-1 (or the pseudogene TRBV3-2), the J call TRBJ2-7, with TRBD1 matching 8 bases. The CDR3 covers 18 residues. The junction had 12 bases not matched to a gene; V was cut back by 0 bases and J by 2 bases. The germline gives CDR1 LGHDT, CDR2 YNNKEL (reference sequence). Here the CDR3 DNA reads TGTGCCAGCAGCCAAGACCTTGGACAGGGTTCGAGGACCTACGAGCAGTACTTC. Translated, it gives CASSQDLGQGSRTYEQYF.

V usage is TRBV4-3 and J usage is TRBJ1-4; D remains ambiguous. This CDR3 has 11 amino acids. Germline CDR1 LGHNA, CDR2 YSLEER. V dropped 11 bases and J dropped 8 bases, with 12 bases sitting between them. The CDR3 loop is CAPAEGEKLFF. CDR3 in DNA: TGCGCCCCAGCCGAGGGAGAAAAACTGTTTTTT.

The rearrangement uses TRBV5-6 and TRBJ1-2, with a weak D call TRBD1 (5 bases). The V and J ends lost 4 bases and 8 bases respectively, with 9 bases between them. The germline CDR1 and CDR2 sequences are SGHDT and YYEEEE. This CDR3 comprises 11 residues. CDR3 loop: CASSPGTGYTF. Here the CDR3 DNA reads TGTGCCAGCAGCCCCGGGACCGGCTACACCTTC. The full variable domain, with the rest looked up from reference TRBV5-6 and TRBJ1-2, is DAGVTQSPTHLIKTRGQQVTLRCSPKSGHDTVSWYQQALGQGPQFIFQYYEEEERQRGNFPDRFSGHQFPNYSSELNVNALLLGDSALYLCASSPGTGYTFGSGTRLTVV.

V usage is TRBV5-4 and J usage is TRBJ1-2; a weak D match, TRBD1 (6 bases). The CDR3 runs 14 residues. Trimming took off 4 bases at V and 2 bases at J, with 12 bases between the two ends. Per the germline V gene, CDR1 is SGHNT and CDR2 is YYREEE (reference sequence). Here the CDR3 DNA reads TGTGCCAGCAGCCCACAGGGCCTCAACTATGGCTACACCTTC. Protein sequence: CASSPQGLNYGYTF.

The rearrangement links TRBV18 to TRBJ2-3, with 9 nucleotides matching TRBD1. The CDR3 totals 15 residues. J was trimmed by 1 base and V by 5 bases; bases with no gene match: 4. In germline, CDR1 is KGHSH, CDR2 LQKENI. In DNA, the CDR3 is TGTGCCAGCTCAGTCCGGACAGGGGGCACAGATACGCAGTATTTT. Translating it yields CASSVRTGGTDTQYF.

The chain couples TRBV5-1 to TRBJ2-2; D unresolved. V lost 5 bases and J 4 bases, leaving 9 bases between the germline ends. Germline loops: CDR1 SGHRS, CDR2 YFSETQ. The CDR3 spans 13 residues. The CDR3 loop is CASRLGRTGELFF. The CDR3 DNA follows: TGCGCCAGCAGACTCGGGCGCACCGGGGAGCTGTTTTTT.

The chain joins TRBV30 to TRBJ1-3; D unresolved. Germline lookup yields CDR1 GTSNPN and CDR2 SVGIG (reference sequence). The CDR3 totals 13 residues. Trimming removed 0 bases from V and 4 bases from J, with 7 bases in between. Here the CDR3 reads CAWSVRGGNTIYF. CDR3 coding DNA: TGTGCCTGGAGTGTACGCGGAGGAAACACCATATATTTT.

The rearrangement uses TRBV6-5 and TRBJ2-1; tentatively, D is TRBD2 (6 bases). The CDR3 spans 13 residues. Germline V gene data show CDR1 as MNHEY and CDR2 as SVGAGI. V shed 6 bases and J shed 8 bases, with 14 bases lying between them. The CDR3 region has the DNA TGTGCCAGCAGCCGGTTGGGGGGTGATGAGCAGTTCTTC. This sequence encodes CASSRLGGDEQFF.

V gene TRBV5-6 combines with J gene TRBJ2-3; no firm D call. The CDR3 is made up of 13 amino acids. V lost 0 bases, J lost 2 bases, and 4 bases lay in between. Germline V gene sequence: CDR1 SGHDT, CDR2 YYEEEE. Here the CDR3 reads CASSLGSTDTQYF. DNA for the CDR3: TGTGCCAGCAGCTTGGGGTCCACAGATACGCAGTATTTT.

The chain carries TRBV4-3 and TRBJ2-7, with 7 bases that match TRBD2. V shed 1 base and J 0 bases; nucleotides not matched to a gene: 3. CDR1 is LGHNA, CDR2 YSLEER, per germline. The CDR3 extends over 15 amino acids. The CDR3 sequence is CASSQASGDSYEQYF. Here the CDR3 DNA reads TGCGCCAGCAGCCAAGCAAGCGGGGACTCCTACGAGCAGTACTTC.

This rearrangement joins TRBV5-8 to TRBJ1-2; perhaps TRBD1 as D (6 bases). The CDR3 consists of 14 residues. V was shortened by 4 bases and J by 2 bases, with 12 bases between the two germline ends. CDR1 and CDR2 from the germline V gene are SGHTS and YDEGEE. CDR3 bases: TGTGCCAGCAGCCCGCGGACAGTGAACTATGGCTACACCTTC. It is translated as CASSPRTVNYGYTF.

The V call is TRBV7-2, the J call TRBJ1-6, with a weak D call TRBD1 (6 bases). The CDR3 is made up of 16 amino acids. With 5 bases removed from V and 3 bases from J, the gap between germline ends came to 14 bases. Germline V lookup: CDR1 SGHTA, CDR2 FQGNSA. The CDR3 DNA reads TGTGCCAGCAGCCCCAGGGGCCTCAACTATAATTCACCCCTCCACTTT. Translation gives CASSPRGLNYNSPLHF.

This clone was seen only once. V is TRBV6-6 and J is TRBJ2-7; 9 nucleotides match TRBD1. The germline V gene encodes CDR1 MNHNY and CDR2 SVGAGI (reference sequence). The junction had 5 bases not matched to a gene; V was cut back by 1 base and J by 4 bases. The CDR3 extends over 15 amino acids. The chain's CDR3 is CASSYLPGQGYEQYF. The CDR3, as DNA: TGTGCCAGCAGTTACTTACCGGGACAGGGTTACGAGCAGTACTTC.

The CDR3 bases are TGTGCCAGCAGCCCGGACGGCTACGAGCAGTACTTC. Protein product: CASSPDGYEQYF. J is TRBJ2-7 and V is TRBV5-4, with D unclear. The germline V gene has CDR1 SGHNT and CDR2 YYREEE (reference sequence). V lost 4 bases, J lost 3 bases, and 8 bases lay in between. The CDR3 length is 12 residues.

V usage is TRBV19 and J usage is TRBJ2-5; D unclear. V was shortened by 7 bases and J by 1 base, with 13 bases between the two germline ends. The CDR3 has 14 amino acids. Germline values: CDR1 LNHDA, CDR2 SQIVND (reference sequence). Written as DNA, the CDR3 is TGTGCCAGTACTTCAGGACGGAGCCAAGAGACCCAGTACTTC. This translates into CASTSGRSQETQYF.

The sample holds a few counts of this clone. This chain joins TRBV12-3 or TRBV12-4 and TRBJ1-6; D is undetermined. The CDR3 has 13 amino acids. V shed 1 base and J shed 9 bases, with 7 bases lying between them. CDR3 in amino acids: CASSLERGSPLHF. CDR3 nucleotides: TGTGCCAGCAGTTTAGAGCGAGGTTCACCCCTCCACTTT.